This TCR beta chain was recorded in a study of T cells in Graves' hyperthyroidism and ophthalmopathy. Points from the study as a whole: Most expanded thyroid clonotypes above 0.001 recurred in blood.

The source material, RNA transcripts, was used to amplify TCR beta CDR3 regions. Researchers ran a first-round RT-PCR on the TCR CDR3 using the HTBI primer set. One entry per CDR3 protein results from TCRdb running MiXCR on the multiplex PCR reads. The repertoire has 210,000 or so distinct CDR3 sequences, roughly a sixth of them found once; the top ten carry approximately 50%. Concerning this clonotype itself: Antigen specificity is unknown.

CDR3 size: 14 residues. Germline V lookup: CDR1 LNHDA, CDR2 SQIVND (reference sequence). The V end lost 8 bases, the J end lost 1 base, and 12 bases lay between the germline ends. The authors deemed Graves' hyperthyroidism stable absent ophthalmopathy progression within 18 months. Uncontrolled infections, other autoimmune diseases, pregnancy or lactation led to exclusion of patients. Out of around 10 ml of fresh peripheral blood came the PBMCs. This TCR came from a man aged 45-65 years with Graves' hyperthyroidism. The chain uses TRBV19 and TRBJ2-1; possible D gene TRBD2, 7 bases. The sequenced material came from blood. This chain's CDR3 is CASGRGLSYNEQFF. The CDR3 DNA reads as TGTGCCAGTGGGCGGGGGCTTTCCTACAATGAGCAGTTCTTC.